The entry below gives a single T cell receptor beta chain sequence along with its context. What it binds is unknown. This record belongs to a study of cytomegalovirus exposure and HLA in healthy donors. Across the whole study: According to later analysis, the same platform produced the 120 or so validation and about 630 first-cohort repertoires. General observations from the study: Published work reported that the classifier diagnosed cytomegalovirus status with high specificity and sensitivity.

The ends were cut back, 3 bases at V and 4 bases at J, with 16 bases in the middle. Germline CDR1 LNHDA, CDR2 SQIVND (reference sequence). CDR3 length: 16 residues. The donors were members of the validation cohort comprising about 130 subjects, separate from the roughly 730-subject first cohort. The method was immunoSEQ multiplex PCR; TCRdb's version includes in-frame clones alone and lacks a portion of them. This table has 120,000 or so clones, roughly 90% appearing once. This chain links TRBV19 with TRBJ1-5; tentative D call: TRBD1 (6 bases). The sample was PBMCs. The TCR sequence derives from a young woman in good health and CMV-seronegative. The CDR3 here is CASSISSRGWNQPQHF. The CDR3 DNA is TGTGCCAGTAGTATTAGTAGCAGGGGCTGGAATCAGCCCCAGCATTTT.